Each of the 18 T cell receptor beta chains below was sequenced from the same sample in a study of regulatory T cells in long-lasting Graves disease. The TCR beta library used iRepertoire HTBI primers with Arm-PCR amplification of CDR3. Using its own MiXCR run on the multiplex PCR reads, TCRdb lists one record per CDR3 protein. The table lists about 420,000 distinct CDR3 sequences, about 16% of them singletons. Time point noted: newly diagnosed GD, antithyroid drugs for less than 3 months. After RNA was extracted from PBMCs, the TCR library was made from it. These data also featured in a second study, about T cells in Graves' hyperthyroidism and ophthalmopathy.

Specimen: peripheral blood mononuclear cells (PBMCs), collected at new diagnosis, from a patient treated with antithyroid drugs. The source of these receptors is a woman aged 18-29 years with Graves disease.

This clonotype was detected only a few times. The chain couples TRBV15 to TRBJ1-2; tentative D call: TRBD1 (5 bases). Germline-derived CDR1 and CDR2 are LNHNV and YYDKDF (reference sequence). This CDR3 has 16 residues. The V end lost 0 bases, the J end lost 2 bases, and 13 bases lay between the germline ends. As DNA, the CDR3 is TGTGCCACCAGCAGAGATATAGCCGGGGCCAACTATGGCTACACCTTC. This codes for CATSRDIAGANYGYTF. The entire variable domain, with the rest obtained from reference TRBV15 and TRBJ1-2, is as follows: DAMVIQNPRYQVTQFGKPVTLSCSQTLNHNVMYWYQQKSSQAPKLLFHYYDKDFNNEADTPDNFQSRRPNTSFCFLDIRSPGLGDTAMYLCATSRDIAGANYGYTFGSGTRLTVV.

This clonotype was picked up a small number of times. The V and J genes are TRBV7-9 and TRBJ1-5, with D unresolved. The CDR3 length is 14 residues. CDR1 and CDR2 (germline): SEHNR, FQNEAQ (reference sequence). Trimming left V 1 base short and J 3 bases short, with 7 bases between. The chain's CDR3 is CASSLGQLNQPQHF. For the CDR3, the DNA is TGTGCCAGCAGCTTAGGGCAGCTCAATCAGCCCCAGCATTTT.

The gene calls are TRBV10-3 and TRBJ2-7, with D possibly being TRBD2 (6 bases). Between the trimmed V and J ends, which lost 4 bases and 2 bases, there was a span of 12 bases. This CDR3 comprises 14 residues. Germline V gives CDR1 ENHRY, CDR2 SYGVKD. Written as DNA, the CDR3 is TGTGCCATCAGTGGTACCGGGGGTACCTACGAGCAGTACTTC. It is translated as CAISGTGGTYEQYF.

At least ten counts were recorded for this clonotype. This rearrangement joins TRBV2 to TRBJ2-2, with 9 bases lining up with TRBD2. Germline V lookup: CDR1 SNHLY, CDR2 FYNNEI. The J segment lost 2 bases and the V segment lost 5 bases, leaving 6 bases of the junction unmatched. The CDR3 runs 16 residues. The CDR3 bases are TGTGCCAGCAGTCAGAAGACTAGCGGAAACACCGGGGAGCTGTTTTTT. Translation gives CASSQKTSGNTGELFF. The variable domain in full, with the rest retrieved from reference TRBV2 and TRBJ2-2, is EPEVTQTPSHQVTQMGQEVILRCVPISNHLYFYWYRQILGQKVEFLVSFYNNEISEKSEIFDDQFSVERPDGSNFTLKIRSTKLEDSAMYFCASSQKTSGNTGELFFGEGSRLTVL.

The chain carries TRBV10-3 and TRBJ2-1, with 10 bases lining up with TRBD1. This CDR3 comprises 15 residues. J gave up 6 bases and V 0 bases, and 2 bases lay outside the gene matches. Germline CDR1 and CDR2: ENHRY and SYGVKD. CDR3 DNA sequence: TGTGCCATCAGTGAGTCCCGACAGGGGGCCAATGAGCAGTTCTTC. Amino acids: CAISESRQGANEQFF.

This clonotype was counted at least ten times. V gene TRBV27 combines with J gene TRBJ2-5; tentatively, D is TRBD1 or TRBD2 (6 bases each). Trimming cost V 4 bases and J 1 base, with 16 bases left between them. Germline CDR1 is MNHEY and CDR2 is SMNVEV (reference sequence). CDR3 length: 16 amino acids. The CDR3 nucleotides are TGTGCCAGCAGTTCATTCGGGGGCAGCTTCCAAGAGACCCAGTACTTC. This encodes CASSSFGGSFQETQYF.

This chain connects TRBV4-1 to TRBJ2-6; possibly TRBD1 or TRBD2 for D (5 bases each). The ends were cut back, 5 bases at V and 0 bases at J, with 11 bases in the middle. Germline V gene sequence: CDR1 MGHRA, CDR2 YSYEKL. There are 16 residues in the CDR3. Written as DNA, the CDR3 is TGCGCCAGCAGCGGGGACCGGAGCTCTGGGGCCAACGTCCTGACTTTC. It encodes CASSGDRSSGANVLTF.

Ten or more counts support this clonotype. The chain couples TRBV7-2 to TRBJ1-6, with D unresolved. Germline CDR1 is SGHTA and CDR2 is FQGNSA. Between the trimmed V and J ends, which lost 0 bases and 4 bases, there was a span of 4 bases. The CDR3 covers 14 residues. This CDR3 reads CASSLAGYNSPLHF. In nucleotides, the CDR3 is TGTGCCAGCAGCTTAGCAGGGTATAATTCACCCCTCCACTTT.

This clonotype was picked up many times. This chain links TRBV12-3 or TRBV12-4 with TRBJ2-5; D not certain. The V end lost 3 bases, the J end lost 3 bases, and 5 bases lay between the germline ends. The CDR3 is 12 amino acids. This CDR3 is CASSFGEETQYF. In nucleotides, the CDR3 is TGTGCCAGCAGTTTCGGTGAAGAGACCCAGTACTTC.

This clonotype was recorded at least ten times. V gene TRBV28 combines with J gene TRBJ2-7, with a weak D call TRBD1 (6 bases). Trimming removed 3 bases from V and 1 base from J, with 13 bases in between. The CDR3 is 15 residues long. Germline V gene sequence: CDR1 MDHEN, CDR2 SYDVKM. The CDR3 is CASSFFVTGSYEQYF. The CDR3 coding sequence is TGTGCCAGCAGTTTTTTCGTCACAGGGTCCTACGAGCAGTACTTC.

This clonotype was detected ten times or more. This chain connects TRBV28 to TRBJ2-7; 10 bases fit TRBD2. The CDR3 runs 15 residues. Per germline, CDR1 MDHEN and CDR2 SYDVKM. With V trimmed by 3 bases and J by 5 bases, 7 bases remained unmatched. The CDR3: CASSLSLAGVNEQYF. CDR3 nucleotide sequence: TGTGCCAGCAGTTTGTCCCTAGCGGGAGTAAACGAGCAGTACTTC.

This clonotype came up a few times. V gene TRBV6-2 or TRBV6-3 combines with J gene TRBJ2-7; 9 bases line up with TRBD1. Germline V CDR1 and CDR2: MNHEY, SVGEGT. This CDR3 is 14 amino acids long. With V trimmed by 5 bases and J by 4 bases, 6 bases remained unmatched. Here the CDR3 reads CASSKGQGKYEQYF. The CDR3 DNA reads TGTGCCAGCAGTAAGGGACAGGGAAAGTACGAGCAGTACTTC.

This clonotype was detected ten times or more. The rearrangement uses TRBV6-1 and TRBJ2-3; D unclear. This CDR3 spans 14 amino acids. In germline, CDR1 is MNHNS, CDR2 SASEGT. V was pared by 6 bases and J by 3 bases, with 13 bases between. The CDR3, as DNA: TGTGCCAGCAGACCCAGAGATGGTACAGATACGCAGTATTTT. It encodes CASRPRDGTDTQYF.

This clonotype was found many times. The CDR3 DNA sequence: TGTGCCATCAGTGATCTGACAGGGGGCTTCACTCTTGGCTACACCTTC. The encoded protein is CAISDLTGGFTLGYTF. The gene calls are TRBV10-3 and TRBJ1-2; 10 bases are a match to TRBD1. In germline, CDR1 is ENHRY, CDR2 SYGVKD. The CDR3 sequence is 16 residues long. Germline trimming cut 3 bases from V and 7 bases from J; bases unmatched to any gene: 11.

In this sample, this clonotype turned up a few times. V is TRBV5-1 and J is TRBJ1-1; D is perhaps TRBD1 (6 bases). V gave up 4 bases and J gave up 3 bases, with 13 bases separating them. The CDR3 is 14 amino acids. Germline CDR1 SGHRS, CDR2 YFSETQ. The CDR3 DNA sequence: TGCGCCAGCAGCCTCCGGGACATGGACACTGAAGCTTTCTTT. It yields the protein CASSLRDMDTEAFF.

In regard to this clonotype: This may be a read error: a much more frequent sequence differs by one nucleotide. Written as DNA, the CDR3 is TGTGCCAGCAGTAACCCCACATGGGACGAGACCCAGTTCTTC. Translated: CASSNPTWDETQFF. The chain has TRBV6-1 and TRBJ2-1; perhaps D is TRBD1 or TRBD2 (5 bases each). V lost 5 bases and J 13 bases, leaving 21 bases between the germline ends. CDR3 length equals 14 residues. CDR1 is MNHNS and CDR2 is SASEGT in the germline V gene.

The chain combines TRBV18 with TRBJ2-7, with D possibly TRBD2 on 7 matching bases. The CDR3 loop spans 14 amino acids. The germline CDR1 and CDR2 sequences are KGHSH and LQKENI. The V gene lost 5 bases and the J gene lost 12 bases, with 23 bases spanning the gap. The CDR3 nucleotides are TGTGCCAGCTCAAGGGGGGGGGAGTTCCCTCTTGGGTACTTC. It specifies CASSRGGEFPLGYF. Based on the CDR3 plus reference TRBV18 and TRBJ2-7, the full variable domain is NAGVMQNPRHLVRRRGQEARLRCSPMKGHSHVYWYRQLPEEGLKFMVYLQKENIIDESGMPKERFSAEFPKEGPSILRIQQVVRGDSAAYFCASSRGGEFPLGYFGPGTRLTVT.

This clonotype was picked up many times. CDR3 coding DNA: TGTGCCAGCAGTCCGACAGGCTATAATTCACCCCTCCACTTT. It translates to CASSPTGYNSPLHF. J is TRBJ1-6 and V is TRBV12-3 or TRBV12-4; possibly TRBD1 for D (6 bases). There are 14 residues in the CDR3. The V end lost 5 bases, the J end lost 3 bases, and 8 bases lay between the germline ends.